One sample yielded the 12 T cell receptor beta chains listed below, sequenced in a study of blood T cell repertoires in COVID-19. TCRdb keeps only in-frame clones here, not all; method: immunoSEQ multiplex PCR. The sample gives some 150,000 clones, about 91% of which show up once; 0.7% to 0.9% is in the top ten. Specimen: PBMCs or T cells enriched from blood (not recorded which). All receptors come from a woman under 30 who had recovered from COVID-19.

CDR3 in amino acids: CASSKTGGNNEQFF. In DNA, the CDR3 is TGTGCCAGCAGTAAGACAGGGGGCAACAATGAGCAGTTCTTC. V usage is TRBV7-9 and J usage is TRBJ2-1; TRBD1 aligns across 10 bases. Per the germline V gene, CDR1 is SEHNR and CDR2 is FQNEAQ (reference sequence). Trimming took 6 bases from V and 5 from J; bases not matched to a gene: 4. The CDR3 runs to 14 residues.

This rearrangement joins TRBV9 to TRBJ2-3; the D is unclear. CDR1 is SGDLS, CDR2 YYNGEE, per germline. The CDR3 runs 12 residues. The germline V and J ends were trimmed by 4 bases and 3 bases, with 6 bases remaining between them. The DNA of the CDR3 is TGTGCCAGCAGCCCTTCTACAGATACGCAGTATTTT. This sequence encodes CASSPSTDTQYF.

The chain carries TRBV5-1 and TRBJ2-1; 12 bases are shared with TRBD2. The CDR3 consists of 15 residues. The ends lost 1 base at V and 7 bases at J; junction bases unmatched: 3. CDR1 and CDR2 from the germline V gene are SGHRS and YFSETQ. The DNA for the CDR3 is TGCGCCAGCAGCTTGCCTCTAGCGGGAGGGAATGAGCAGTTCTTC. It translates to CASSLPLAGGNEQFF.

This clone was found once. This sequence joins TRBV7-2 and TRBJ2-3, with D possibly TRBD2 on 6 matching bases. Germline V gene data show CDR1 as SGHTA and CDR2 as FQGNSA. The CDR3 consists of 15 residues. V dropped 3 bases and J dropped 2 bases, with 12 bases sitting between them. The DNA of the CDR3 is TGTGCCAGCAGCTTTAGCGGACCGTACACAGATACGCAGTATTTT. Amino acids: CASSFSGPYTDTQYF.

This clone was detected once. The CDR3 DNA sequence: TGCGCCAGCAGCCAAGAGTGGGCCAACTCCTACAATGAGCAGTTCTTC. Its translation is CASSQEWANSYNEQFF. The chain has TRBV4-1 and TRBJ2-1; D gene uncertain. Trimming shortened V by 0 bases and J by 0 bases, and 9 bases separated the two germline ends. Germline lookup yields CDR1 MGHRA and CDR2 YSYEKL. The CDR3 spans 16 residues.

The rearrangement joins TRBV19 to TRBJ2-3; D call uncertain. The ends were cut back, 3 bases at V and 7 bases at J, with 8 bases in the middle. Germline V gene lookup returns CDR1 LNHDA and CDR2 SQIVND (reference sequence). The CDR3 runs to 12 residues. CDR3 loop: CASSIQQNTQYF. CDR3 coding DNA: TGTGCCAGTAGTATTCAACAAAATACGCAGTATTTT. Full variable domain (rest looked up from reference TRBV19 and TRBJ2-3): DGGITQSPKYLFRKEGQNVTLSCEQNLNHDAMYWYRQDPGQGLRLIYYSQIVNDFQKGDIAEGYSVSREKKESFPLTVTSAQKNPTAFYLCASSIQQNTQYFGPGTRLTVL.

J is TRBJ2-7 and V is TRBV27; TRBD2 agrees at 13 bases. CDR1 MNHEY and CDR2 SMNVEV come from the germline V gene (reference sequence). J gave up 6 bases and V 5 bases, and 10 bases lay outside the gene matches. The CDR3 is 16 residues long. CDR3 residues: CASSAEPGLAGSEQYF. The CDR3 DNA follows: TGTGCCAGCAGTGCCGAACCGGGACTAGCGGGATCCGAGCAGTACTTC.

V gene TRBV28 combines with J gene TRBJ2-6; 7 bases agree with TRBD2. The V gene's germline CDR1 is MDHEN and CDR2 SYDVKM. This CDR3 contains 16 residues. The V and J ends lost 5 bases and 1 base, in that order; junction bases with no gene match: 5. CDR3 in amino acids: CASSRRTSSGANVLTF. In nucleotides, the CDR3 is TGTGCCAGCAGTAGAAGGACTAGTTCTGGGGCCAACGTCCTGACTTTC.

The rearrangement links TRBV9 to TRBJ1-4; a weak D match, TRBD1 (6 bases). This CDR3 has 15 amino acids. CDR1 is SGDLS, CDR2 YYNGEE, per germline. Trimming took off 0 bases at V and 7 bases at J, with 13 bases between the two ends. Written as DNA, the CDR3 is TGTGCCAGCAGCGTAGCTGGCAGGGGTGGTGAAAAACTGTTTTTT. It codes for CASSVAGRGGEKLFF.

The rearrangement links TRBV2 to TRBJ2-7; TRBD2 aligns across 9 bases. This CDR3 region has 17 residues. CDR1 is SNHLY and CDR2 is FYNNEI in the germline V gene. V shed 1 base and J 0 bases; nucleotides not matched to a gene: 7. CDR3 protein: CASSEGLAGAISYEQYF. DNA for the CDR3: TGTGCCAGCAGTGAAGGGTTAGCGGGAGCTATCTCCTACGAGCAGTACTTC.

This rearrangement joins TRBV7-9 to TRBJ1-1; TRBD1 matches at 9 bases. V was pared by 8 bases and J by 2 bases, with 9 bases of the junction left unmatched. This CDR3 region has 15 residues. Germline CDR1 and CDR2: SEHNR and FQNEAQ (reference sequence). DNA for the CDR3: TGTGCCAGCGAGCAAACGGACAGGGGAAACACTGAAGCTTTCTTT. Translated, it gives CASEQTDRGNTEAFF.

V usage is TRBV2 and J usage is TRBJ2-5, with TRBD1 as a possible D gene (5 bases). Germline V CDR1 and CDR2: SNHLY, FYNNEI. The CDR3 runs to 13 residues. Trimming removed 7 bases at V and 3 bases at J, with 12 bases between. The CDR3 region is CASKFAREETQYF. In nucleotides, the CDR3 is TGTGCCAGCAAATTTGCCAGGGAAGAGACCCAGTACTTC.